A single sample gave rise to the 27 T cell receptor beta chains below, sequenced in a study of blood T cells in healthy people across ages. A second PCR, run for roughly 7 to 12 cycles, used a sample-barcoded 5' primer plus a J-beta primer mix. TCRdb called the 5' RACE reads again in MiXCR, with one record for every CDR3 protein. The profile shows approximately 730,000 distinct CDR3 sequences, about 53% of them singletons. The sample comprised blood. Receptor source: an elderly man in good health.

The chain combines TRBV7-9 with TRBJ2-1; the D gene could be TRBD1 or TRBD2 (5 bases each). V was clipped by 0 bases and J by 5 bases, with 8 bases between them. The CDR3 is made up of 14 amino acids. The germline V gene encodes CDR1 SEHNR and CDR2 FQNEAQ (reference sequence). CDR3 protein: CASSLAGTNNEQFF. DNA of the CDR3: TGTGCCAGCAGCTTAGCTGGGACCAACAATGAGCAGTTCTTC.

This clonotype has just a few counts. CDR3 region: CASSLWGGPDTQYF. CDR3 nucleotides: TGTGCCAGCAGCTTATGGGGGGGACCAGATACGCAGTATTTT. V and J are TRBV7-9 and TRBJ2-3; TRBD2 aligns across 7 bases. Germline V gene data show CDR1 as SEHNR and CDR2 as FQNEAQ (reference sequence). The CDR3 loop spans 14 amino acids. Trimming took 2 bases from V and 4 from J; bases not matched to a gene: 3.

V and J are TRBV20-1 and TRBJ2-5, with a tentative D call TRBD1 (6 bases). Germline V gives CDR1 DFQATT, CDR2 SNEGSKA (reference sequence). Trimming cost V 1 base and J 11 bases, with 26 bases left between them. This CDR3 contains 16 residues. The DNA of the CDR3 is TGCAGTGCTAGAGCTACTATAATTCAGGGGAGCTATGAGCAGTACTTC. Encoded protein: CSARATIIQGSYEQYF.

This clonotype has a handful of counts. This sequence joins TRBV12-5 and TRBJ2-4; no firm D call. The DNA matches TRBJ2-7 better at its end, which makes the J call doubtful. Germline assignment: CDR1 LGHNT and CDR2 FRNRAP. The CDR3 is 12 amino acids. CDR3 amino acids: CASGFTPYEQYF. The CDR3 bases are TGTGCTAGTGGTTTTACCCCCTACGAGCAGTACTTC.

This clonotype was observed a few times. The chain has TRBV7-9 and TRBJ1-2; no clear D. Between the trimmed V and J ends, which lost 0 bases and 4 bases, there was a span of 15 bases. Per the germline V gene, CDR1 is SEHNR and CDR2 is FQNEAQ (reference sequence). This CDR3 has 16 residues. CDR3 in amino acids: CASSLAQPVYGYGYTF. CDR3 DNA sequence: TGTGCCAGCAGCTTAGCGCAGCCAGTCTACGGCTATGGCTACACCTTC.

The chain couples TRBV6-2 or TRBV6-3 to TRBJ2-1; 7 bases map to TRBD2. This CDR3 region has 16 residues. Germline CDR1 reads MNHEY; CDR2 reads SVGEGT. The V segment lost 2 bases and the J segment 1 base; nucleotides outside the gene matches: 5. The CDR3 loop reads CASSYRAGESYNEQFF. As DNA, the CDR3 is TGTGCCAGCAGTTACAGGGCGGGAGAGTCCTACAATGAGCAGTTCTTC.

The gene calls are TRBV9 and TRBJ2-2, with D tentatively TRBD1 or TRBD2 (5 bases each). Germline CDR1 reads SGDLS; CDR2 reads YYNGEE. This CDR3 comprises 16 residues. The V end lost 3 bases, the J end lost 3 bases, and 15 bases lay between the germline ends. The CDR3 loop is CASSADGGPDTGELFF. In nucleotides, the CDR3 is TGTGCCAGCAGCGCAGATGGGGGACCGGACACCGGGGAGCTGTTTTTT. Together with reference TRBV9 and TRBJ2-2, the CDR3 gives the full variable domain: DSGVTQTPKHLITATGQRVTLRCSPRSGDLSVYWYQQSLDQGLQFLIQYYNGEERAKGNILERFSAQQFPDLHSELNLSSLELGDSALYFCASSADGGPDTGELFFGEGSRLTVL.

The chain carries TRBV20-1 and TRBJ2-1, with a tentative D call TRBD2 (5 bases). This CDR3 is built from 12 residues. The germline V gene has CDR1 DFQATT and CDR2 SNEGSKA (reference sequence). V shed 6 bases and J shed 4 bases, with 10 bases lying between them. This chain's CDR3 is CSAPEGYNEQFF. The CDR3 DNA is TGCAGTGCCCCCGAGGGTTACAATGAGCAGTTCTTC.

This chain links TRBV28 with TRBJ2-7; TRBD2 aligns across 8 bases. The CDR3 loop spans 13 amino acids. Per the germline V gene, CDR1 is MDHEN and CDR2 is SYDVKM. V lost 10 bases and J lost 2; bases outside the gene matches: 7. This CDR3 reads CATFSGGTYEQYF. As DNA, the CDR3 is TGTGCCACTTTCAGCGGGGGTACCTACGAGCAGTACTTC. Filled out from reference TRBV28 and TRBJ2-7, the complete variable domain reads DVKVTQSSRYLVKRTGEKVFLECVQDMDHENMFWYRQDPGLGLRLIYFSYDVKMKEKGDIPEGYSVSREKKERFSLILESASTNQTSMYLCATFSGGTYEQYFGPGTRLTVT.

This clonotype appeared a few times. J is TRBJ2-1 and V is TRBV27; the match to TRBD2 covers 11 bases. Trimming took 5 bases from V and 4 from J; bases not matched to a gene: 4. This CDR3 is built from 15 residues. CDR1 and CDR2 (germline): MNHEY, SMNVEV (reference sequence). The DNA of the CDR3 is TGTGCCAGCAGTATACTAGCGGGAGTTTACAATGAGCAGTTCTTC. It yields the protein CASSILAGVYNEQFF.

This clonotype was seen a few times. This chain joins TRBV20-1 and TRBJ2-2, with 8 positions matching TRBD1. The CDR3 runs to 13 residues. V shed 5 bases and J 6 bases; nucleotides not matched to a gene: 5. Germline V lookup: CDR1 DFQATT, CDR2 SNEGSKA (reference sequence). The CDR3 here is CSAGTGASGELFF. The CDR3, as DNA: TGCAGTGCTGGGACAGGAGCTTCCGGGGAGCTGTTTTTT.

This clonotype turned up a few times. This sequence joins TRBV9 and TRBJ2-7, with 7 bases identical to TRBD2. CDR3 length equals 15 residues. Germline V gene sequence: CDR1 SGDLS, CDR2 YYNGEE. V lost 0 bases to trimming and J lost 0 bases; unmatched junction nucleotides: 3. The CDR3: CASSVGGGGSYEQYF. DNA for the CDR3: TGTGCCAGCAGCGTAGGTGGGGGGGGCTCCTACGAGCAGTACTTC.

The rearrangement links TRBV6-1 to TRBJ2-2, with a tentative D call TRBD2 (5 bases). Trimming cost V 6 bases and J 0 bases, with 17 bases left between them. There are 17 residues in the CDR3. The V gene's germline CDR1 is MNHNS and CDR2 SASEGT. The CDR3 DNA is TGTGCCAGCAGATCCCCCGGCGTGGGAGCGAACACCGGGGAGCTGTTTTTT. Translation: CASRSPGVGANTGELFF.

The CDR3 loop is CASHRGHRYAYF. The CDR3 DNA sequence: TGTGCCAGCCACAGGGGGCACAGATACGCGTATTTT. The rearrangement joins TRBV6-1 to TRBJ2-3; 9 nucleotides match TRBD1. Per the germline V gene, CDR1 is MNHNS and CDR2 is SASEGT. The CDR3 covers 12 residues. The V and J ends lost 8 bases and 14 bases, in that order; junction bases with no gene match: 11.

This clonotype was seen more than once but under ten times. The V call is TRBV3-1, the J call TRBJ2-6, with 8 bases lining up with TRBD2. After removal of 5 bases from V and 0 bases from J, the junction contained 9 bases not matched to a gene. Germline lookup yields CDR1 LGHDT and CDR2 YNNKEL (reference sequence). CDR3 length: 18 amino acids. CDR3 DNA sequence: TGTGCCAGCAGCGAAAGACTAGCGTGGAGCTCTGGGGCCAACGTCCTGACTTTC. This gives the protein CASSERLAWSSGANVLTF.

The chain uses TRBV6-5 and TRBJ2-7; D gene uncertain. CDR3 length: 15 amino acids. Germline V gene data show CDR1 as MNHEY and CDR2 as SVGAGI. V lost 0 bases and J 3 bases, leaving 12 bases between the germline ends. The CDR3 DNA follows: TGTGCCAGCAGTTACTCGAATAGTTGGGGCTACGAGCAGTACTTC. This gives the protein CASSYSNSWGYEQYF.

The rearrangement joins TRBV20-1 to TRBJ1-5; D is possibly TRBD1 (6 bases). The CDR3 is 18 amino acids. V was pared by 0 bases and J by 1 base, with 19 bases between. Looked up from germline, CDR1 is DFQATT and CDR2 is SNEGSKA (reference sequence). The chain's CDR3 is CSAREGGRGVASNQPQHF. The DNA for the CDR3 is TGCAGTGCTAGAGAAGGGGGGCGAGGGGTAGCCAGCAATCAGCCCCAGCATTTT.

The chain carries TRBV10-1 and TRBJ2-3, with 12 bases that match TRBD2. The CDR3 sequence is 15 residues long. CDR1 is WNHNN, CDR2 SYGVQD, per germline (reference sequence). The V segment lost 3 bases and the J segment 14 bases; nucleotides outside the gene matches: 12. In nucleotides, the CDR3 is TGCGCCAGCAGTGAAGGGACTAGCGGGCACAGATACGCGTATTTT. Amino acids: CASSEGTSGHRYAYF.

This chain joins TRBV2 and TRBJ1-2, with D hard to call. CDR3 length: 12 residues. V was shortened by 4 bases and J by 4 bases, with 7 bases between the two germline ends. Germline assignment: CDR1 SNHLY and CDR2 FYNNEI. The DNA for the CDR3 is TGTGCCAGCAGTGTACAGTCCTATGGCTACACCTTC. This encodes CASSVQSYGYTF.

The rearrangement links TRBV4-2 to TRBJ2-1, with 9 bases lining up with TRBD2. With 3 bases clipped from V and 0 bases from J, the junction kept 6 bases outside the gene matches. Germline V gene data show CDR1 as LGHNA and CDR2 as YNFKEQ. This CDR3 contains 17 residues. The CDR3 is CASSHGTSRSSYNEQFF. The CDR3 bases are TGTGCCAGCAGCCATGGGACTAGCAGGAGCTCCTACAATGAGCAGTTCTTC.

This chain connects TRBV3-1 to TRBJ2-4; D not resolved. Matching the DNA end better, TRBJ2-5 makes the J call doubtful. CDR1 and CDR2 from the germline V gene are LGHDT and YNNKEL (reference sequence). The CDR3 consists of 13 residues. The CDR3 reads CASSAPLGETQYF. The CDR3 nucleotides read TGTGCCAGCAGCGCACCGTTGGGAGAGACCCAGTACTTC.

The chain has TRBV20-1 and TRBJ2-7, with TRBD2 matching over 15 bases. CDR3 length: 18 amino acids. Germline V lookup: CDR1 DFQATT, CDR2 SNEGSKA (reference sequence). This CDR3 reads CRAEKGLAGGHPYNEQYF. CDR3 bases: TGCAGGGCCGAAAAGGGACTAGCGGGAGGACACCCCTACAATGAGCAGTACTTC.

The V call is TRBV12-3 or TRBV12-4, the J call TRBJ1-2; D not resolved. V lost 5 bases, J lost 3 bases, and 10 bases lay in between. There are 13 residues in the CDR3. CDR3 DNA sequence: TGTGCCAGCAGTCCCGGACGGGACTATGGCTACACCTTC. As protein: CASSPGRDYGYTF.

The gene calls are TRBV20-1 and TRBJ2-4; 9 bases map to TRBD1. The J call may be faulty, since TRBJ2-7 better matches the DNA end. CDR1 and CDR2 (germline): DFQATT, SNEGSKA (reference sequence). The CDR3 is 14 residues long. This chain's CDR3 is CSASWDRVFYEQYF. CDR3 nucleotides: TGCAGTGCTAGCTGGGACAGGGTCTTTTACGAGCAGTACTTC.

The chain has TRBV4-1 and TRBJ2-6; D unclear. Germline V lookup: CDR1 MGHRA, CDR2 YSYEKL. The V and J ends lost 2 bases and 0 bases respectively, with 8 bases between them. The CDR3 is made up of 16 amino acids. Here the CDR3 DNA reads TGCGCCAGCAGCCAACCCACTATCTCTGGGGCCAACGTCCTGACTTTC. Translated: CASSQPTISGANVLTF.

This clonotype was counted between two and nine times. This CDR3 reads CSVGTGGGGNQPQHF. For the CDR3, the DNA is TGCAGCGTAGGGACAGGGGGCGGTGGCAATCAGCCCCAGCATTTT. V gene TRBV29-1 combines with J gene TRBJ1-5; 12 nucleotides line up with TRBD1. The V and J ends lost 6 bases and 2 bases, in that order; junction bases with no gene match: 5. Germline assignment: CDR1 SQVTM and CDR2 ANQGSEA. The CDR3 has 15 residues.

The chain has TRBV2 and TRBJ2-7; tentatively, D is TRBD1 (5 bases). Trimming took 0 bases from V and 2 from J, leaving 14 bases between them. Germline V gene data show CDR1 as SNHLY and CDR2 as FYNNEI. This CDR3 is 16 amino acids long. CDR3: CASSEALPQGTYEQYF. Here the CDR3 DNA reads TGTGCCAGCAGTGAAGCGCTTCCCCAGGGTACCTACGAGCAGTACTTC.